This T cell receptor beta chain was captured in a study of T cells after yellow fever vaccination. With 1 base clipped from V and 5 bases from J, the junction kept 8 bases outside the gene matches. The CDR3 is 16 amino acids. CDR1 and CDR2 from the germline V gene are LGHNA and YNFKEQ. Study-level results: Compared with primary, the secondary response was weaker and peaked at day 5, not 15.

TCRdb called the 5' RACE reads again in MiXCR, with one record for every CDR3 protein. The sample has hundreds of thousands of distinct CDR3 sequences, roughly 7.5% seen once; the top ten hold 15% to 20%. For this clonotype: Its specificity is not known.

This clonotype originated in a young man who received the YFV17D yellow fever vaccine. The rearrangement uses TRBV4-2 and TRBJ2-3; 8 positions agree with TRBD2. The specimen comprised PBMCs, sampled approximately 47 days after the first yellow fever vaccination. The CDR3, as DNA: TGTGCCAGCAGCCAAGGTTCGGGGGGGGCTAGAGATACGCAGTATTTT. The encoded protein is CASSQGSGGARDTQYF.